The 6 T cell receptor beta chains below were found in one sample sequenced in a study of T cells in Graves' hyperthyroidism and ophthalmopathy. The source material, RNA transcripts, was used to amplify TCR beta CDR3 regions. HTBI primers were used for first-round RT-PCR of the TCR CDR3. Via MiXCR, TCRdb re-called the multiplex PCR reads, giving one row per CDR3 protein. The sample has roughly 500,000 distinct CDR3 sequences; approximately 49% are singletons. Material: peripheral blood or thyroid tissue (not recorded which). All receptors derive from an adult woman with Graves' disease, either hyperthyroidism or ophthalmopathy (not recorded which).

The chain has TRBV7-2 and TRBJ1-1; D unresolved. V gave up 5 bases and J gave up 8 bases, with 12 bases separating them. Germline V gene lookup returns CDR1 SGHTA and CDR2 FQGNSA. CDR3 length: 12 amino acids. The CDR3 nucleotides are TGTGCCAGCAGCCAAGAAGGGCAGGAAGCTTTCTTT. This sequence encodes CASSQEGQEAFF.

The genes are TRBV3-1 and TRBJ2-7; the match to TRBD2 covers 10 bases. After removal of 4 bases from V and 4 bases from J, the junction contained 7 bases not matched to a gene. CDR1 and CDR2 from the germline V gene are LGHDT and YNNKEL (reference sequence). The CDR3 loop spans 15 amino acids. CDR3 loop: CASSPTGLAQYEQYF. For the CDR3, the DNA is TGTGCCAGCAGCCCCACGGGACTAGCGCAATACGAGCAGTACTTC.

V is TRBV7-9 and J is TRBJ2-2, with D uncertain. CDR1 SEHNR and CDR2 FQNEAQ come from the germline V gene (reference sequence). V dropped 4 bases and J dropped 0 bases, with 12 bases sitting between them. The CDR3 runs 16 residues. The CDR3 bases are TGTGCCAGCAGCTCCCTTTTAGTGACGAACACCGGGGAGCTGTTTTTT. This sequence encodes CASSSLLVTNTGELFF.

This clonotype was found many times. This sequence joins TRBV7-2 and TRBJ1-5; no firm D call. V was trimmed by 5 bases and J by 7 bases, leaving 12 bases between them. Per the germline V gene, CDR1 is SGHTA and CDR2 is FQGNSA. CDR3 length: 13 amino acids. The CDR3 protein is CASSPNTVQPQHF. In nucleotides, the CDR3 is TGTGCCAGCAGCCCTAACACAGTCCAGCCCCAGCATTTT. Drawing the rest from reference TRBV7-2 and TRBJ1-5, the complete variable domain is GAGVSQSPSNKVTEKGKDVELRCDPISGHTALYWYRQSLGQGLEFLIYFQGNSAPDKSGLPSDRFSAERTGGSVSTLTIQRTQQEDSAVYLCASSPNTVQPQHFGDGTRLSIL.

This clonotype was found many times. The chain links TRBV15 to TRBJ1-4; D is perhaps TRBD1 (6 bases). Trimming removed 8 bases from V and 5 bases from J, with 9 bases in between. The CDR3 spans 12 residues. Germline CDR1 LNHNV, CDR2 YYDKDF (reference sequence). In nucleotides, the CDR3 is TGTGCCACCGGGGGCCTGAATGAAAAACTGTTTTTT. Its translation is CATGGLNEKLFF.

In its sample, this clonotype was seen many times. The chain has TRBV19 and TRBJ1-1, with no clear D. The CDR3 runs to 15 residues. Germline CDR1 is LNHDA and CDR2 is SQIVND (reference sequence). V was clipped by 3 bases and J by 3 bases, with 14 bases between them. CDR3 in DNA: TGTGCCAGTAGTATGAGGAGGCAGGATGACACTGAAGCTTTCTTT. Protein product: CASSMRRQDDTEAFF.